The TCR beta chain described here comes from a study of T cell changes during pregnancy in multiple sclerosis. V was shortened by 2 bases and J by 2 bases, with 7 bases between the two germline ends. The length of the CDR3 is 14 residues. Germline V lookup: CDR1 MNHNY, CDR2 SVGAGI (reference sequence). Only in-frame clones appear in the TCRdb table, and some are missing; sequencing was by immunoSEQ multiplex PCR. The sample includes roughly 31,000 clones, around 94% seen only once; the top ten take around 0.67%. The chain has TRBV6-6 and TRBJ1-3; D is ambiguous. The receptor comes from a female donor with multiple sclerosis, enrolled in a pregnancy study. The specimen was CD4+ T cells from peripheral blood mononuclear cells, collected in the first trimester of pregnancy. CDR3 DNA: TGTGCCAGCAGTTACACTACGGCTGGAAACACCATATATTTT. This sequence encodes CASSYTTAGNTIYF.